This T cell receptor (beta chain) was retrieved from a study of blood T cell repertoires in COVID-19. Study context: Samples came from the United States, Italy and Spain, spanning acute and convalescent COVID-19.

The CDR3 is made up of 14 amino acids. Germline values: CDR1 SGHRS, CDR2 YFSETQ. V lost 0 bases and J lost 6, with 11 bases in between. Per the study methods: Estimation of nucleated cell counts relied on the amplification of reference gene primers. Method: immunoSEQ multiplex PCR; TCRdb's copy keeps in-frame clones and lacks some. The D gene and trimming were derived from the DNA, and the V and J assignments and clone size from that table. The data contain under 300,000 clones, 86% of them singletons. Sequenced: peripheral blood. The chain uses TRBV5-1 and TRBJ2-3; D remains ambiguous. This clonotype was obtained from a woman younger than 45 with active or convalescent COVID-19. This chain's CDR3 is CASSLGAPDDTQYF. The CDR3 nucleotides are TGCGCCAGCAGCTTGGGGGCCCCCGATGATACGCAGTATTTT.